The next 26 T cell receptor beta chains were all read from a single sample in a study of response to subunit inactivated influenza vaccine. TCRdb used MiXCR to reprocess the RT-PCR reads, holding one entry per CDR3 protein. The sample records roughly 630,000 distinct CDR3 sequences, 14% being singletons. The starting material was PBMCs from blood, obtained roughly 15 days before vaccination. These receptors originate from a man aged 50 to 60 who received an inactivated influenza vaccine.

This clonotype occurred a few times. The chain is built from TRBV7-2 and TRBJ2-1; D is uncertain. Per the germline V gene, CDR1 is SGHTA and CDR2 is FQGNSA. This CDR3 has 15 amino acids. Trimming stripped 0 bases from V and 6 bases from J, with 12 bases between. The CDR3 spells CASSLASAVGNEQFF. Here the CDR3 DNA reads TGTGCCAGCAGCTTAGCGTCTGCGGTAGGCAATGAGCAGTTCTTC.

CDR3: CSARKDRGKGNTEAFF. Written as DNA, the CDR3 is TGCAGTGCTAGAAAGGACAGGGGAAAAGGGAACACTGAAGCTTTCTTT. The chain couples TRBV20-1 to TRBJ1-1; 9 positions agree with TRBD1. The CDR3 consists of 16 residues. Germline V gene sequence: CDR1 DFQATT, CDR2 SNEGSKA (reference sequence). J gave up 1 base and V 2 bases, and 8 bases lay outside the gene matches.

V usage is TRBV4-3 and J usage is TRBJ2-3, with D unclear. CDR1 and CDR2 (germline): LGHNA, YSLEER. V gave up 0 bases and J gave up 10 bases, with 11 bases separating them. This CDR3 spans 13 amino acids. CDR3 in amino acids: CASSQDIPKAQYF. CDR3 DNA: TGCGCCAGCAGCCAAGATATCCCAAAAGCGCAGTATTTT.

This chain uses TRBV2 with TRBJ1-4; 7 nucleotides align to TRBD1. The CDR3 is made up of 15 amino acids. Per the germline V gene, CDR1 is SNHLY and CDR2 is FYNNEI. The V gene end was trimmed by 4 bases and the J gene end by 3 bases; junction bases not matched to a gene: 5. CDR3 sequence (DNA): TGTGCCAGCAGTGCAACAGGGGTTGCTAATGAAAAACTGTTTTTT. Translation gives CASSATGVANEKLFF.

This clonotype was observed a handful of times. In DNA, the CDR3 is TGTGCCAGTAGTCCAGGCGCGGGGGTATCAGATACGCAGTATTTT. Protein product: CASSPGAGVSDTQYF. V gene TRBV19 combines with J gene TRBJ2-3; 7 nucleotides match TRBD2. Germline V CDR1 and CDR2: LNHDA, SQIVND (reference sequence). With 5 bases clipped from V and 4 bases from J, the junction kept 9 bases outside the gene matches. The CDR3 runs 15 residues.

The chain joins TRBV9 to TRBJ1-3; D not resolved. This CDR3 has 15 residues. From germline, CDR1 is SGDLS and CDR2 YYNGEE. The V and J ends lost 0 bases and 0 bases respectively, with 7 bases between them. Written as DNA, the CDR3 is TGTGCCAGCAGCGTAGCACTGAGCTCTGGAAACACCATATATTTT. It translates to CASSVALSSGNTIYF.

Only a few counts were recorded for this clonotype. The J gene is TRBJ2-1, the V gene TRBV2, with 11 bases matching TRBD2. V lost 6 bases, J lost 2 bases, and 3 bases stayed unmatched. The CDR3 is 15 residues long. The germline V gene encodes CDR1 SNHLY and CDR2 FYNNEI. In DNA form, the CDR3 reads TGTGCCAGCAGACTGACTAGCGGGGCCTACAATGAGCAGTTCTTC. Its translation: CASRLTSGAYNEQFF.

The chain is built from TRBV7-8 and TRBJ2-7; possible D gene TRBD2, 6 bases. The CDR3 consists of 14 residues. Germline CDR1 SGHVS, CDR2 FQNEAQ. Trimming shortened V by 5 bases and J by 2 bases, and 13 bases separated the two germline ends. The CDR3 sequence: CASSPGRTTYEQYF. Written as DNA, the CDR3 is TGTGCCAGCAGCCCGGGGAGGACCACCTACGAGCAGTACTTC.

This clonotype was detected only a few times. The chain is built from TRBV20-1 and TRBJ2-7; TRBD2 agrees at 10 bases. The CDR3 spans 12 residues. Trimming cost V 6 bases and J 7 bases; bases outside gene matches: 6. The germline CDR1 and CDR2 sequences are DFQATT and SNEGSKA (reference sequence). Written as DNA, the CDR3 is TGCAGTGCACAGCGGGAGGGCAGGGAGCAGTACTTC. It codes for CSAQREGREQYF.

This clonotype was seen only a few times. The chain links TRBV7-9 to TRBJ2-3, with D perhaps TRBD1 (5 bases). The V and J ends lost 3 bases and 2 bases respectively, with 15 bases between them. Per the germline V gene, CDR1 is SEHNR and CDR2 is FQNEAQ (reference sequence). This CDR3 comprises 16 residues. CDR3 sequence reads: CASSLGSTGHTDTQYF. CDR3 nucleotides: TGTGCCAGCAGCTTGGGGTCTACCGGACACACAGATACGCAGTATTTT.

This clonotype was observed a few times. V usage is TRBV20-1 and J usage is TRBJ2-7, with 7 bases aligning to TRBD1. Germline CDR1 reads DFQATT; CDR2 reads SNEGSKA (reference sequence). The CDR3 runs 12 residues. The V and J ends lost 7 bases and 2 bases, in that order; junction bases with no gene match: 5. CDR3 residues: CSVRGTAYEQYF. The CDR3 DNA reads TGCAGTGTAAGGGGGACAGCCTACGAGCAGTACTTC.

This clonotype was observed at least ten times. The V and J genes are TRBV12-3 or TRBV12-4 and TRBJ1-1; TRBD1 matches 9 bases. The CDR3 contains 14 residues. The ends lost 6 bases at V and 5 bases at J; junction bases unmatched: 7. Here the CDR3 reads CASRPTGGRTEAFF. In DNA form, the CDR3 reads TGTGCCAGCAGGCCGACAGGGGGAAGAACTGAAGCTTTCTTT.

The chain combines TRBV10-2 with TRBJ2-3; 11 bases are a match to TRBD2. V lost 8 bases to trimming and J lost 3 bases; unmatched junction nucleotides: 10. The CDR3 runs 16 residues. Germline V gene lookup returns CDR1 WSHSY and CDR2 SAAADI. DNA of the CDR3: TGCGCCAGCGCGGGACTAGCGGAGAGGGGAACAGATACGCAGTATTTT. Translated, it gives CASAGLAERGTDTQYF.

The chain has TRBV24-1 and TRBJ2-3, with TRBD2 matching over 10 bases. This CDR3 comprises 15 residues. V lost 3 bases and J lost 5; bases outside the gene matches: 4. The germline V gene has CDR1 KGHDR and CDR2 SFDVKD. The CDR3 region has the DNA TGTGCCACCAGTGATCTAGCGGGAGTCAGAGATACGCAGTATTTT. Residues: CATSDLAGVRDTQYF.

This sequence joins TRBV20-1 and TRBJ2-7, with 10 bases aligning to TRBD2. Trimming at V came to 6 bases and at J to 2 bases, leaving 10 bases not matched to a gene. CDR3 length: 15 amino acids. Germline CDR1 and CDR2: DFQATT and SNEGSKA (reference sequence). Here the CDR3 DNA reads TGCAGTGCAACGAGTCCCAGCGGGAGGGCCTACGAGCAGTACTTC. It translates to CSATSPSGRAYEQYF.

The V gene is TRBV9, the J gene TRBJ2-7; D may match TRBD1 or TRBD2 (5 bases each). V lost 0 bases and J lost 2, with 9 bases in between. Germline CDR1 and CDR2: SGDLS and YYNGEE. CDR3 size: 14 residues. DNA for the CDR3: TGTGCCAGCAGCGTAGGGGACGGGACCTACGAGCAGTACTTC. Protein product: CASSVGDGTYEQYF.

This clonotype was counted only a few times. This rearrangement joins TRBV10-3 to TRBJ1-1; D gene uncertain. The germline V gene has CDR1 ENHRY and CDR2 SYGVKD. Between the trimmed V and J ends, which lost 6 bases and 3 bases, there was a span of 14 bases. This CDR3 has 14 residues. CDR3 residues: CAIRGRAKDTEAFF. CDR3 in DNA: TGTGCCATCAGGGGGAGAGCAAAGGACACTGAAGCTTTCTTT.

V and J are TRBV12-3 or TRBV12-4 and TRBJ1-5, with a weak D call TRBD1 (6 bases). The V and J ends lost 6 bases and 1 base respectively, with 13 bases between them. The CDR3 is 15 residues long. The CDR3 DNA follows: TGTGCCAGCAGCCTGGGACATCAGAGCAATCAGCCCCAGCATTTT. This encodes CASSLGHQSNQPQHF.

In its sample, this clonotype was seen once. This sequence joins TRBV6-2 or TRBV6-3 and TRBJ2-3; TRBD2 matches 10 bases. Per germline, CDR1 MNHEY and CDR2 SVGEGT. V lost 6 bases and J lost 6; bases outside the gene matches: 9. The CDR3 sequence is 15 residues long. CDR3 protein: CASRMLAGVGDTQYF. Written as DNA, the CDR3 is TGTGCCAGCAGAATGCTAGCGGGAGTTGGCGATACGCAGTATTTT.

This chain joins TRBV5-4 and TRBJ2-2; D is unclear. Between the trimmed V and J ends, which lost 2 bases and 5 bases, there was a span of 13 bases. CDR3 length: 15 residues. In germline, CDR1 is SGHNT, CDR2 YYREEE (reference sequence). The CDR3 DNA follows: TGTGCCAGCAGCTTCGGCGGACCCAGAACCGGGGAGCTGTTTTTT. Its protein is CASSFGGPRTGELFF.

This clonotype was seen at least ten times. The chain is built from TRBV20-1 and TRBJ2-2, with D unclear. Per the germline V gene, CDR1 is DFQATT and CDR2 is SNEGSKA (reference sequence). Trimming shortened V by 3 bases and J by 7 bases, and 6 bases separated the two germline ends. The CDR3 loop spans 11 amino acids. The CDR3 region is CSARAGGELFF. The DNA of the CDR3 is TGCAGTGCTAGGGCTGGCGGGGAGCTGTTTTTT.

This clonotype came up a few times. The chain couples TRBV14 to TRBJ2-7; TRBD2 aligns across 8 bases. This CDR3 contains 14 residues. J was trimmed by 6 bases and V by 4 bases; bases with no gene match: 8. Germline V gene data show CDR1 as SGHDN and CDR2 as FVKESK. The CDR3 loop is CASSRGAGVAEQYF. CDR3 DNA: TGTGCCAGCAGCCGTGGAGCGGGAGTAGCCGAGCAGTACTTC.

The V gene is TRBV24-1, the J gene TRBJ2-3; D perhaps matches TRBD1 (6 bases). Trimming stripped 5 bases from V and 0 bases from J, with 11 bases between. CDR3 length equals 15 residues. Germline V gene sequence: CDR1 KGHDR, CDR2 SFDVKD. CDR3 in amino acids: CATSAPTGSTDTQYF. The CDR3 DNA reads TGTGCCACCAGTGCCCCGACAGGAAGCACAGATACGCAGTATTTT.

The chain has TRBV24-1 and TRBJ2-3; D is possibly TRBD2 (5 bases). The CDR3 length is 13 residues. Trimming shortened V by 9 bases and J by 3 bases, and 12 bases separated the two germline ends. Germline values: CDR1 KGHDR, CDR2 SFDVKD. CDR3: CATSTRGTDTQYF. In DNA, the CDR3 is TGTGCCACCTCCACCCGGGGTACAGATACGCAGTATTTT.

This clonotype showed up just a few times. The V call is TRBV7-9, the J call TRBJ2-7, with TRBD1 as a possible D gene (6 bases). From germline, CDR1 is SEHNR and CDR2 FQNEAQ (reference sequence). The CDR3 sequence is 15 residues long. V was shortened by 5 bases and J by 5 bases, with 19 bases between the two germline ends. The DNA for the CDR3 is TGTGCCAGCAGCCAAACTCGCGACAGGTTCCACGAGCAGTACTTC. This sequence encodes CASSQTRDRFHEQYF.

The CDR3 is CSAPNRGGYTF. CDR3 in DNA: TGCAGTGCTCCCAACAGGGGAGGCTACACCTTC. The chain carries TRBV20-1 and TRBJ1-2; 7 nucleotides match TRBD1. The CDR3 has 11 amino acids. Trimming at V came to 5 bases and at J to 8 bases, leaving 5 bases not matched to a gene. Germline-derived CDR1 and CDR2 are DFQATT and SNEGSKA (reference sequence).